Each of the 20 T cell receptor beta chains below was sequenced from the same sample in a study of blood T cell repertoires in COVID-19. This table comes from immunoSEQ multiplex PCR, and its TCRdb copy is limited to in-frame clones, with some not included. Of some 100,000 clones in the sample, roughly 87% were seen once. The sequencing sample was made of peripheral blood. The receptors here all came from a man aged 25-45 years in a cohort sampled during active COVID-19.

The rearrangement links TRBV12-3 or TRBV12-4 to TRBJ1-2; the match to TRBD1 covers 7 bases. With V trimmed by 6 bases and J by 5 bases, 6 bases remained unmatched. This CDR3 contains 13 residues. CDR3 loop: CASSYDRVYGYTF. As DNA, the CDR3 is TGTGCCAGCAGCTACGACAGGGTGTATGGCTACACCTTC.

The chain joins TRBV5-8 to TRBJ2-3, with D perhaps TRBD2 (7 bases). V was trimmed by 7 bases and J by 2 bases, leaving 11 bases between them. Looked up from germline, CDR1 is SGHTS and CDR2 is YDEGEE. The CDR3 is made up of 13 amino acids. The CDR3 coding sequence is TGTGCCAGCGGGGGGGCTTACACAGATACGCAGTATTTT. Translated, it gives CASGGAYTDTQYF.

The sample holds a few counts of this clone. This chain connects TRBV7-6 to TRBJ2-7, with a weak D call TRBD1 (5 bases). The germline V and J ends were trimmed by 2 bases and 7 bases, with 9 bases remaining between them. The CDR3 runs 12 residues. The V gene's germline CDR1 is SGHVS and CDR2 FNYEAQ. The CDR3 is CASSLLGAEQYF. CDR3 coding DNA: TGTGCCAGCAGCTTACTTGGGGCAGAGCAGTACTTC.

J is TRBJ2-1 and V is TRBV24-1; TRBD2 might be the D (5 bases). This CDR3 spans 11 amino acids. Germline V gene sequence: CDR1 KGHDR, CDR2 SFDVKD. Trimming removed 9 bases from V and 8 bases from J, with 10 bases in between. The CDR3 sequence is CATGDGDEQFF. CDR3 nucleotides: TGTGCCACCGGAGACGGGGATGAGCAGTTCTTC.

The chain carries TRBV6-2 or TRBV6-3 and TRBJ1-3; the D is unclear. This CDR3 has 13 residues. The V end lost 4 bases, the J end lost 1 base, and 5 bases lay between the germline ends. Germline values: CDR1 MNHEY, CDR2 SVGEGT. CDR3 bases: TGTGCCAGCAGTTCCGGGTCTGGAAACACCATATATTTT. This codes for CASSSGSGNTIYF.

The rearrangement joins TRBV4-3 to TRBJ2-1; 8 nucleotides agree with TRBD2. The CDR3 is 16 amino acids. Germline trimming cut 0 bases from V and 3 bases from J; bases unmatched to any gene: 4. The germline V gene encodes CDR1 LGHNA and CDR2 YSLEER. CDR3 sequence (DNA): TGCGCCAGCAGCCAAGAGGCCCGGGGGGGCTACAATGAGCAGTTCTTC. Protein product: CASSQEARGGYNEQFF.

This chain links TRBV9 with TRBJ2-5, with a tentative D call TRBD1 (6 bases). The V and J ends lost 0 bases and 3 bases respectively, with 15 bases between them. The CDR3 length is 16 residues. CDR1 and CDR2 (germline): SGDLS, YYNGEE. The CDR3 DNA reads as TGTGCCAGCAGCGTAGGATCAGGGGTTGTGAAAGAGACCCAGTACTTC. Translation gives CASSVGSGVVKETQYF.

The chain has TRBV6-5 and TRBJ2-2; D unresolved. The CDR3 has 15 residues. Per germline, CDR1 MNHEY and CDR2 SVGAGI. Trimming took 0 bases from V and 5 from J, leaving 10 bases between them. CDR3 bases: TGTGCCAGCAGTTACTCCGCGGCCCGGACCGGGGAGCTGTTTTTT. Its protein product is CASSYSAARTGELFF.

The rearrangement joins TRBV5-1 to TRBJ1-6; 10 nucleotides match TRBD1. V lost 1 base, J lost 9 bases, and 1 base stayed unmatched. CDR1 and CDR2 (germline): SGHRS, YFSETQ. The CDR3 is made up of 14 amino acids. CDR3 sequence reads: CASSLRTGGSPLHF. DNA of the CDR3: TGCGCCAGCAGCTTGCGGACAGGGGGTTCACCCCTCCACTTT.

This chain links TRBV12-3 or TRBV12-4 with TRBJ2-3, with 7 bases lining up with TRBD1. CDR3 length: 12 residues. The ends lost 6 bases at V and 14 bases at J; junction bases unmatched: 11. CDR3 amino acids: CASRPDRSRWYF. The CDR3, as DNA: TGTGCCAGCAGACCGGACAGGTCCCGTTGGTATTTT.

CDR3 DNA sequence: TGTGCCAGTAGTATCGACAGGGGATACGAGCAGTACTTC. Protein product: CASSIDRGYEQYF. This sequence joins TRBV19 and TRBJ2-7; 8 nucleotides align to TRBD1. V was clipped by 3 bases and J by 4 bases; unmatched bases: 2. The CDR3 is made up of 13 amino acids. CDR1 and CDR2 from the germline V gene are LNHDA and SQIVND (reference sequence).

This chain joins TRBV5-6 and TRBJ1-5; TRBD1 might be the D (5 bases). The CDR3 loop spans 15 amino acids. Germline assignment: CDR1 SGHDT and CDR2 YYEEEE. V lost 1 base and J lost 5, with 13 bases in between. CDR3 nucleotide sequence: TGTGCCAGCAGCTTGAGGGCAGGGAGGGATCAGCCCCAGCATTTT. Translated, it gives CASSLRAGRDQPQHF.

The chain carries TRBV5-1 and TRBJ2-7; TRBD1 is a possible D gene (6 bases). CDR1 is SGHRS and CDR2 is YFSETQ in the germline V gene. V lost 0 bases, J lost 7 bases, and 8 bases lay in between. The CDR3 has 12 amino acids. The CDR3 region has the DNA TGCGCCAGCAGCTTGGCAGGGGCTGAGCAGTACTTC. This sequence encodes CASSLAGAEQYF.

The genes are TRBV6-5 and TRBJ2-1, with 7 bases matching TRBD2. CDR3 length: 13 amino acids. Trimming took 4 bases from V and 6 from J; bases not matched to a gene: 3. Germline V gene lookup returns CDR1 MNHEY and CDR2 SVGAGI. The CDR3 sequence: CASSLGLPNEQFF. For the CDR3, the DNA is TGTGCCAGCAGTTTGGGACTACCCAATGAGCAGTTCTTC.

This clone was seen just once. An end of the junction differs from the germline gene, which may be a read error. The chain uses TRBV18 and TRBJ1-6; TRBD1 aligns across 7 bases. Germline lookup yields CDR1 KGHSH and CDR2 LQKENI. This CDR3 region has 14 residues. CDR3 region: CASSPNSRDSLIYF. The CDR3 DNA is TGTGCCAGCTCACCGAACTCTCGGGACAGCCTAATATACTTT.

The V and J genes are TRBV29-1 and TRBJ2-7; TRBD1 matches at 7 bases. The germline V gene has CDR1 SQVTM and CDR2 ANQGSEA. The CDR3 is 14 residues long. Germline trimming cut 5 bases from V and 3 bases from J; bases unmatched to any gene: 10. The CDR3 loop reads CSVKRDSGSYEQYF. In DNA form, the CDR3 reads TGCAGCGTTAAACGGGACAGCGGTAGCTACGAGCAGTACTTC.

The V gene is TRBV5-4, the J gene TRBJ2-3; possible D gene TRBD1, 5 bases. V was clipped by 10 bases and J by 0 bases, with 12 bases between them. Germline assignment: CDR1 SGHNT and CDR2 YYREEE (reference sequence). The CDR3 is 13 amino acids. CDR3 loop: CAGHTTSTDTQYF. CDR3 DNA: TGTGCCGGACATACGACGAGCACAGATACGCAGTATTTT.

The chain employs TRBV3-1 (or the pseudogene TRBV3-2) and TRBJ1-2; tentatively, D is TRBD1 (5 bases). The ends were cut back, 3 bases at V and 7 bases at J, with 12 bases in the middle. Germline lookup yields CDR1 LGHDT and CDR2 YNNKEL (reference sequence). The CDR3 loop spans 13 amino acids. The CDR3 here is CASSQGQGGGYTF. For the CDR3, the DNA is TGTGCCAGCAGCCAGGGGCAGGGTGGTGGCTACACCTTC.

The V and J genes are TRBV18 and TRBJ2-2, with D perhaps matching TRBD2 (6 bases). The CDR3 loop spans 16 amino acids. The ends were cut back, 0 bases at V and 0 bases at J, with 8 bases in the middle. Germline V CDR1 and CDR2: KGHSH, LQKENI. CDR3 sequence: CASSPPRGTNTGELFF. The CDR3 DNA sequence: TGTGCCAGCTCACCACCGCGGGGAACGAACACCGGGGAGCTGTTTTTT.

The genes are TRBV9 and TRBJ2-3, with TRBD2 matching over 9 bases. Looked up from germline, CDR1 is SGDLS and CDR2 is YYNGEE. The CDR3 length is 18 residues. V was clipped by 2 bases and J by 4 bases; unmatched bases: 14. The CDR3 nucleotides read TGTGCCAGCAGCGTCCCTCCTCGCGGGGGGGCCGGGGCAGATACGCAGTATTTT. Translating gives CASSVPPRGGAGADTQYF.